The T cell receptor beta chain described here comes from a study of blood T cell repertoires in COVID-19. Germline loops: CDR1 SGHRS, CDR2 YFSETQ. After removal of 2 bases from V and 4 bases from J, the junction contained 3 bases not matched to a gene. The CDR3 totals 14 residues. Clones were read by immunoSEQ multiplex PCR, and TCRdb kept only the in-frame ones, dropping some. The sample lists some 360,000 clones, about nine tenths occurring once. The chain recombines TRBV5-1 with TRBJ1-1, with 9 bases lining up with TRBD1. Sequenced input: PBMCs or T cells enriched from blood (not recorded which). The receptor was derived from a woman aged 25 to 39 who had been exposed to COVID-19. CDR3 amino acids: CASSFDRGFTEAFF. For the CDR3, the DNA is TGCGCCAGCAGCTTCGACAGGGGGTTCACTGAAGCTTTCTTT.